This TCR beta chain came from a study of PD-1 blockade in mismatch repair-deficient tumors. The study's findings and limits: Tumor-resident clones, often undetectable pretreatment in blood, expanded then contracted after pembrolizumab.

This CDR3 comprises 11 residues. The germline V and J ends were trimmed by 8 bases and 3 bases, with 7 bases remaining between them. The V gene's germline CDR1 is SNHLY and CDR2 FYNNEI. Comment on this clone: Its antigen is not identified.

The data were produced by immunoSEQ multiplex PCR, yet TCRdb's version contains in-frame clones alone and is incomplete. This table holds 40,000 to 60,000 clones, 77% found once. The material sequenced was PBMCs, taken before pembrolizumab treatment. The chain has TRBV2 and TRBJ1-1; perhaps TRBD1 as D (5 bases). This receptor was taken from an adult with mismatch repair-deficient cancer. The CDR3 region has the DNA TGTGCCAGCGACAGAGACACTGAAGCTTTCTTT. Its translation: CASDRDTEAFF.